A single sample gave rise to the 23 T cell receptor beta chains below, sequenced in a study of shared clonotypes between healthy human individuals. The table came from immunoSEQ multiplex PCR; TCRdb's copy has only in-frame clones and leaves some out. The sample carries about 2.4 million clones, 80% to 95% recorded once. Input material: naive CD4+ T cells from PBMCs. Subset denoted: CD45RA+ positively selected. These receptors all come from a man aged 18 to 29 in good health. Some clones in this sample may be carry-over from other donors' samples.

The CDR3 here is CASGRLAGGHNEQFF. The CDR3 region has the DNA TGCGCCAGCGGACGACTAGCGGGAGGACACAATGAGCAGTTCTTC. The V gene is TRBV5-1, the J gene TRBJ2-1; 13 bases are a match to TRBD2. This CDR3 has 15 amino acids. CDR1 and CDR2 from the germline V gene are SGHRS and YFSETQ. V lost 7 bases, J lost 5 bases, and 6 bases stayed unmatched.

The chain joins TRBV19 to TRBJ2-7, with a weak D call TRBD2 (6 bases). The germline gives CDR1 LNHDA, CDR2 SQIVND (reference sequence). Between the trimmed V and J ends, which lost 5 bases and 3 bases, there was a span of 17 bases. CDR3 length: 15 residues. The CDR3 DNA reads as TGTGCCAGTAGTGTTGCTAGCGTATCCCTCTACGAGCAGTACTTC. This encodes CASSVASVSLYEQYF.

This chain joins TRBV10-1 and TRBJ2-3; D possibly corresponds to TRBD2 (5 bases). The CDR3 contains 12 residues. CDR1 and CDR2 (germline): WNHNN, SYGVQD (reference sequence). The V gene lost 5 bases and the J gene lost 3 bases, with 6 bases spanning the gap. The CDR3 bases are TGCGCCAGCAGTCGGGGAACAGATACGCAGTATTTT. Its protein is CASSRGTDTQYF.

The chain uses TRBV9 and TRBJ2-7, with no clear D. Trimming removed 0 bases from V and 6 bases from J, with 19 bases in between. The CDR3 loop spans 16 amino acids. The germline gives CDR1 SGDLS, CDR2 YYNGEE. The chain's CDR3 is CASSVGGASKSPEQYF. CDR3 nucleotides: TGTGCCAGCAGCGTAGGAGGAGCCAGTAAGTCTCCCGAGCAGTACTTC.

The chain combines TRBV25-1 with TRBJ1-2, with D perhaps matching TRBD1 (6 bases). This CDR3 has 13 amino acids. Deletions cut 3 bases from V and 4 bases from J, with 9 bases between. The germline gives CDR1 MGHDK, CDR2 SYGVNS. As DNA, the CDR3 is TGTGCCAGCAGTGAGCAGGGGAGCTATGGCTACACCTTC. Translated: CASSEQGSYGYTF.

This clone was recorded once. This chain links TRBV9 with TRBJ1-2, with 7 bases matching TRBD1. The germline CDR1 and CDR2 sequences are SGDLS and YYNGEE. V shed 6 bases and J 7 bases; nucleotides not matched to a gene: 9. The CDR3 is made up of 13 amino acids. CDR3 in DNA: TGTGCCAGCACCACAGACAGGGCCGGTGGCTACACCTTC. As protein: CASTTDRAGGYTF. Complete variable domain (other parts from reference TRBV9 and TRBJ1-2): DSGVTQTPKHLITATGQRVTLRCSPRSGDLSVYWYQQSLDQGLQFLIQYYNGEERAKGNILERFSAQQFPDLHSELNLSSLELGDSALYFCASTTDRAGGYTFGSGTRLTVV.

This rearrangement joins TRBV10-1 to TRBJ2-7; a weak D match, TRBD2 (6 bases). The length of the CDR3 is 13 residues. V shed 10 bases and J shed 4 bases, with 17 bases lying between them. Germline V gene sequence: CDR1 WNHNN, CDR2 SYGVQD (reference sequence). CDR3 protein: CATSAAGMYEQYF. Here the CDR3 DNA reads TGCGCCACCTCGGCGGCGGGAATGTACGAGCAGTACTTC.

The chain joins TRBV7-9 to TRBJ1-5; D may be TRBD1 (6 bases). Germline CDR1 and CDR2: SEHNR and FQNEAQ (reference sequence). This CDR3 spans 17 amino acids. V lost 5 bases and J lost 7, with 24 bases in between. CDR3 protein: CASSIEQGTRLLQPQHF. The CDR3 coding sequence is TGTGCCAGCAGCATCGAGCAGGGGACACGCTTGCTCCAGCCCCAGCATTTT.

The V and J genes are TRBV7-3 and TRBJ2-1, with 8 nucleotides matching TRBD2. CDR3 size: 15 residues. The ends lost 5 bases at V and 3 bases at J; junction bases unmatched: 6. In germline, CDR1 is SGHTA, CDR2 FQGTGA. The CDR3 DNA is TGTGCCAGCAGCCGACTAGCGAACAACTACAATGAGCAGTTCTTC. This encodes CASSRLANNYNEQFF.

This clone was seen once. J is TRBJ2-7 and V is TRBV7-2; D is uncertain. Trimming shortened V by 1 base and J by 2 bases, and 9 bases separated the two germline ends. In germline, CDR1 is SGHTA, CDR2 FQGNSA. This CDR3 spans 14 amino acids. The CDR3 region has the DNA TGTGCCAGCAGCTTAGAACGGCAGACCTACGAGCAGTACTTC. This encodes CASSLERQTYEQYF.

The chain couples TRBV5-1 to TRBJ2-2; D may be TRBD1 (6 bases). The CDR3 sequence is 16 residues long. CDR1 and CDR2 (germline): SGHRS, YFSETQ. Trimming removed 9 bases from V and 0 bases from J, with 18 bases in between. DNA of the CDR3: TGCGCCACCTCCGCGTTAGGACAGTCGAACACCGGGGAGCTGTTTTTT. It is translated as CATSALGQSNTGELFF.

The gene calls are TRBV28 and TRBJ2-3; the D gene is possibly TRBD2 (5 bases). CDR3 length equals 15 residues. V lost 8 bases and J lost 2, with 17 bases in between. CDR1 MDHEN and CDR2 SYDVKM come from the germline V gene. CDR3 sequence reads: CASAYGSGSTDTQYF. The CDR3 coding sequence is TGTGCCAGCGCTTATGGCTCGGGATCCACAGATACGCAGTATTTT.

In this sample, this clone turned up once. The chain carries TRBV14 and TRBJ1-1; no definite D call. V lost 4 bases to trimming and J lost 4 bases, with 19 bases between them. The CDR3 loop spans 16 amino acids. CDR1 and CDR2 from the germline V gene are SGHDN and FVKESK. CDR3 DNA sequence: TGTGCCAGCAGCCCTTACATAAGGACCAAGGTCACTGAAGCTTTCTTT. Translated: CASSPYIRTKVTEAFF. The whole variable domain, filled in from reference TRBV14 and TRBJ1-1, reads EAGVTQFPSHSVIEKGQTVTLRCDPISGHDNLYWYRRVMGKEIKFLLHFVKESKQDESGMPNNRFLAERTGGTYSTLKVQPAELEDSGVYFCASSPYIRTKVTEAFFGQGTRLTVV.

The chain uses TRBV19 and TRBJ1-2, with D unresolved. CDR1 LNHDA and CDR2 SQIVND come from the germline V gene (reference sequence). The CDR3 loop spans 16 amino acids. Trimming removed 5 bases from V and 0 bases from J, with 16 bases in between. CDR3 bases: TGTGCCAGTAGTCCTGGGGTCGAGCGGCCTAACTATGGCTACACCTTC. Its translation: CASSPGVERPNYGYTF.

The chain has TRBV18 and TRBJ2-7; 8 positions agree with TRBD1. The junction had 5 bases not matched to a gene; V was cut back by 3 bases and J by 7 bases. Germline CDR1 KGHSH, CDR2 LQKENI. This CDR3 comprises 13 residues. CDR3 bases: TGTGCCAGCTCACCTCCAGGGGGCTTAGAGCAGTACTTC. Its translation: CASSPPGGLEQYF.

This clone was seen just once. V usage is TRBV5-1 and J usage is TRBJ2-5; 7 bases are shared with TRBD1. The V gene end was trimmed by 1 base and the J gene end by 3 bases; junction bases not matched to a gene: 6. Germline CDR1 SGHRS, CDR2 YFSETQ. The CDR3 covers 15 residues. The CDR3, as DNA: TGCGCCAGCAGCTTGAGGACAGGCGCAGAAGAGACCCAGTACTTC. Translation: CASSLRTGAEETQYF.

This clone was recorded a few times. The chain links TRBV28 to TRBJ1-1; D gene uncertain. Per the germline V gene, CDR1 is MDHEN and CDR2 is SYDVKM. The V end lost 8 bases, the J end lost 4 bases, and 11 bases lay between the germline ends. This CDR3 region has 12 residues. The CDR3 here is CASFRVSTEAFF. The CDR3 region has the DNA TGTGCCAGCTTTAGGGTGTCCACTGAAGCTTTCTTT.

This clone showed up just once. The V call is TRBV19, the J call TRBJ2-5; D unclear. Trimming pared 5 bases from V and 5 bases from J, leaving 18 bases between. The CDR3 is 15 residues long. Germline CDR1 and CDR2: LNHDA and SQIVND (reference sequence). Written as DNA, the CDR3 is TGTGCCAGTAGTCCTCCGGACGGTCCCGGGGAGACCCAGTACTTC. It translates to CASSPPDGPGETQYF.

The chain joins TRBV7-9 to TRBJ2-2; the match to TRBD2 covers 9 bases. There are 18 residues in the CDR3. Germline CDR1 SEHNR, CDR2 FQNEAQ (reference sequence). Unmatched junction bases numbered 15, after V lost 5 bases and J lost 5 bases. The CDR3 DNA follows: TGTGCCAGCAGCCAAAACTTAATCGGGACTAGCTGGACCGGGGAGCTGTTTTTT. Amino acids: CASSQNLIGTSWTGELFF.

This clone came up a few times. The sample carries other DNA sequences with the same CDR3. The J gene is TRBJ1-4, the V gene TRBV5-1; 8 bases are shared with TRBD1. The germline V gene encodes CDR1 SGHRS and CDR2 YFSETQ. CDR3 length equals 14 residues. Germline trimming cut 2 bases from V and 7 bases from J; bases unmatched to any gene: 4. The CDR3 region is CASSFGQGGEKLFF. DNA of the CDR3: TGCGCCAGCAGCTTCGGACAGGGTGGTGAAAAACTGTTTTTT.

The V gene is TRBV21-1, the J gene TRBJ2-7. TRBV21-1 is a pseudogene locus. CDR3 size: 19 residues. The CDR3 DNA follows: TGTGCCAGCAGCAAAGCGCCCCCACGATACCACCAATCCTCCTACGAGCAGTACTTC. Its translation is CASSKAPPRYHQSSYEQYF.

The chain has TRBV5-1 and TRBJ2-5; 13 bases line up with TRBD2. The ends lost 1 base at V and 3 bases at J; junction bases unmatched: 3. Germline V CDR1 and CDR2: SGHRS, YFSETQ. The CDR3 spans 16 residues. Written as DNA, the CDR3 is TGCGCCAGCAGCTTGTTTGGACTAGCGGGAGAAGAGACCCAGTACTTC. It codes for CASSLFGLAGEETQYF.

This chain connects TRBV10-1 to TRBJ1-3; D gene unclear. Germline V gene lookup returns CDR1 WNHNN and CDR2 SYGVQD (reference sequence). The CDR3 extends over 14 amino acids. Between the trimmed V and J ends, which lost 0 bases and 8 bases, there was a span of 11 bases. The CDR3 loop reads CASSESGPGDTIYF. The DNA for the CDR3 is TGCGCCAGCAGTGAGTCCGGGCCGGGAGACACCATATATTTT.